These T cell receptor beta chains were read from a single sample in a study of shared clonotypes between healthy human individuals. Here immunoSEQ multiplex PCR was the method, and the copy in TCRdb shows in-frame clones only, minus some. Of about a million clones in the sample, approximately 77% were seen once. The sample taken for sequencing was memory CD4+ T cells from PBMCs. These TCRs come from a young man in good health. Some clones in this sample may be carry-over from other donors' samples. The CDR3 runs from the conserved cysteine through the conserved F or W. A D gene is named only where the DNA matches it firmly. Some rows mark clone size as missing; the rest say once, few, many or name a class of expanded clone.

CDR3: CASSLQGNQPQHF
DNA: TGTGCCAGCAGCTTGCAGGGCAATCAGCCCCAGCATTTT
D: .
J: TRBJ1-5
V: TRBV7-2
size: .

CDR3: CASSQDRASAQSSYEQYF
DNA: TGTGCCAGCAGCCAAGATCGGGCTAGCGCCCAAAGCTCCTACGAGCAGTACTTC
D: .
J: TRBJ2-7
V: TRBV4-2
size: .

CDR3: CASRLGQNSRQAFF
DNA: TGTGCCAGCAGACTCGGACAGAATAGTCGTCAAGCTTTCTTT
D: .
J: TRBJ1-1
V: TRBV6-5
size: .

CDR3: CASSSRAGAYNEQFF
DNA: TGTGCCAGCAGCTCCCGAGCGGGAGCCTACAATGAGCAGTTCTTC
D: TRBD2
J: TRBJ2-1
V: TRBV9
size: .

CDR3: CASSLWGGGQYF
DNA: TGTGCCAGCAGCTTGTGGGGGGGAGGGCAGTACTTC
D: TRBD2
J: TRBJ2-7
V: TRBV5-8
size: few

CDR3: CASSIIRDGRAFF
DNA: TGTGCCAGTAGTATAATCCGGGACGGGAGAGCTTTCTTT
D: .
J: TRBJ1-1
V: TRBV19
size: .

CDR3: CSVGSQGAYEQYF
DNA: TGCAGCGTTGGGAGCCAGGGGGCTTACGAGCAGTACTTC
D: TRBD1
J: TRBJ2-7
V: TRBV29-1
size: .

CDR3: CAISGGPPGTGFYEQYF
DNA: TGTGCCATCAGTGGGGGTCCCCCCGGGACAGGCTTCTACGAGCAGTACTTC
D: TRBD1
J: TRBJ2-7
V: TRBV10-3
size: .

CDR3: CASSLGQGSNQPQHF
DNA: TGTGCCAGCAGCTTGGGACAGGGGAGCAATCAGCCCCAGCATTTT
D: TRBD1
J: TRBJ1-5
V: TRBV5-6
size: few

CDR3: CASSNFRADYEQYF
DNA: TGTGCCAGCAGCAACTTCAGGGCCGACTACGAGCAGTACTTC
D: .
J: TRBJ2-7
V: TRBV5-6
size: .

CDR3: CASSRWGIAGDLETQYF
DNA: TGTGCCAGCAGCCGCTGGGGAATAGCGGGAGATTTGGAGACCCAGTACTTC
D: TRBD2
J: TRBJ2-5
V: TRBV11-2
size: .

CDR3: CASSQDSLFGGTDTQYF
DNA: TGCGCCAGCAGCCAAGATAGTTTATTTGGGGGGACAGATACGCAGTATTTT
D: .
J: TRBJ2-3
V: TRBV4-1
size: few

CDR3: CAWFSQGFPGANVLTF
DNA: TGTGCCTGGTTTTCACAGGGATTTCCTGGGGCCAACGTCCTGACTTTC
D: .
J: TRBJ2-6
V: TRBV30
size: many

CDR3: CAWSDSEAQHF
DNA: TGTGCCTGGAGTGACTCGGAGGCCCAGCATTTT
D: .
J: TRBJ1-5
V: TRBV30
size: .

CDR3: CASSPASTDTQYF
DNA: TGTGCCAGCAGCCCCGCTTCCACAGATACGCAGTATTTT
D: .
J: TRBJ2-3
V: TRBV5-5
size: .

CDR3: CASSIPSWDGLYGYTF
DNA: TGTGCCAGCAGTATTCCTTCCTGGGACGGACTCTATGGCTACACCTTC
D: .
J: TRBJ1-2
V: TRBV28
size: .

CDR3: CSVARLGRGGELFF
DNA: TGCAGCGTTGCCCGGCTGGGTAGGGGCGGGGAGCTGTTTTTT
D: .
J: TRBJ2-2
V: TRBV29-1
size: .

CDR3: CASSSQQGNTEAFF
DNA: TGTGCCAGCAGCTCCCAACAGGGGAACACTGAAGCTTTCTTT
D: .
J: TRBJ1-1
V: TRBV7-9
size: few

CDR3: CASRRISYNEQFF
DNA: TGTGCCAGCAGACGGATCTCCTACAATGAGCAGTTCTTC
D: .
J: TRBJ2-1
V: TRBV28
size: .

CDR3: CASSFRTGGREQFF
DNA: TGTGCCAGCAGCTTTAGAACGGGAGGGCGTGAGCAGTTCTTC
D: TRBD2
J: TRBJ2-1
V: TRBV7-2
size: many

CDR3: CASSLKASNQPQHF
DNA: TGTGCCAGCAGCTTAAAAGCTAGCAATCAGCCCCAGCATTTT
D: .
J: TRBJ1-5
V: TRBV7-2
size: .